Each of the 32 T cell receptor beta chains below was sequenced from the same sample in a study of regulatory T cells in long-lasting Graves disease. CDR3-region Arm-PCR and iRepertoire HTBI primers produced the TCR beta libraries. Using its own MiXCR run on the multiplex PCR reads, TCRdb lists one record per CDR3 protein. Here the sample spans under 450,000 distinct CDR3 sequences, more than 20% being singletons. Time point specified: persistent/refractory GD, antithyroid drugs over 5 years with positive TRAb. Scientists built the TCR library using RNA that was extracted from PBMCs. The sample was peripheral blood mononuclear cells (PBMCs), taken when the disease was refractory, from a patient treated with antithyroid drugs. The receptor source for this set is a woman between 35 and 50 years old with Graves disease.

This clonotype was counted once. The gene calls are TRBV2 and TRBJ2-5; 7 bases map to TRBD1. J was trimmed by 4 bases and V by 6 bases; bases with no gene match: 11. This CDR3 has 15 residues. The germline CDR1 and CDR2 sequences are SNHLY and FYNNEI. Written as DNA, the CDR3 is TGTGCCAGCAGACCCCAGGGGGTTTTAAGAGAGACCCAGTACTTC. Translation: CASRPQGVLRETQYF.

The V and J genes are TRBV5-1 and TRBJ2-3; TRBD2 matches 7 bases. Per the germline V gene, CDR1 is SGHRS and CDR2 is YFSETQ. Trimming at V came to 4 bases and at J to 2 bases, leaving 4 bases not matched to a gene. The length of the CDR3 is 14 residues. The CDR3 DNA reads as TGCGCCAGCAGCCGGGACTACCCCACAGATACGCAGTATTTT. Protein product: CASSRDYPTDTQYF.

The sample holds a few counts of this clonotype. The chain employs TRBV3-1 and TRBJ2-7; D not certain. This CDR3 contains 12 residues. Germline V lookup: CDR1 LGHDT, CDR2 YNNKEL (reference sequence). With 1 base removed from V and 3 bases from J, the gap between germline ends came to 4 bases. The CDR3 sequence is CASSQAFYEQYF. In DNA form, the CDR3 reads TGTGCCAGCAGCCAAGCTTTCTACGAGCAGTACTTC.

As concerns this clonotype: This may be a read error, as it is one base from a much larger clone. This chain joins TRBV12-3 or TRBV12-4 and TRBJ2-4; 14 positions agree with TRBD2. The CDR3 is made up of 21 amino acids. The CDR3 sequence is CASSLSRTSGRRLLAKTIQYF. The CDR3 DNA is TGTGCCAGCAGTTTATCGAGGACTAGCGGGAGGCGACTCCTAGCCAAAACCATTCAGTACTTC.

This clonotype was seen ten or more times. V gene TRBV5-6 combines with J gene TRBJ1-5; D is unresolved. V lost 1 base and J lost 0, with 8 bases in between. Germline-derived CDR1 and CDR2 are SGHDT and YYEEEE. The CDR3 consists of 15 residues. This CDR3 reads CASSLKSYSNQPQHF. CDR3 coding DNA: TGTGCCAGCAGCTTGAAAAGCTATAGCAATCAGCCCCAGCATTTT.

This clonotype was recorded at least ten times. The chain combines TRBV13 with TRBJ1-1; D remains ambiguous. The CDR3 covers 14 residues. Germline-derived CDR1 and CDR2 are PRHDT and FYEKMQ (reference sequence). V was trimmed by 5 bases and J by 1 base, leaving 11 bases between them. The CDR3 DNA reads TGTGCCAGCAGCCCTCGACCTAGGAACACTGAAGCTTTCTTT. It specifies CASSPRPRNTEAFF.

The chain joins TRBV28 to TRBJ1-1; D gene unclear. The CDR3 length is 14 residues. V was pared by 5 bases and J by 3 bases, with 13 bases between. Germline loops: CDR1 MDHEN, CDR2 SYDVKM. Here the CDR3 reads CASSPGVSHTEAFF. The CDR3 bases are TGTGCCAGCAGTCCCGGGGTCTCACACACTGAAGCTTTCTTT.

This clonotype was observed once. This may come from a read error, since a much larger clone is one base off. This chain uses TRBV6-9 with TRBJ2-2; 7 positions agree with TRBD1. Per the germline V gene, CDR1 is MNHGY and CDR2 is SVAAGI. The CDR3 is 14 residues long. The CDR3 reads CASSSGQQTEELFF. For the CDR3, the DNA is TGTGCCAGCAGTTCGGGACAGCAAACCGAGGAGCTGTTTTTT.

This clonotype turned up a few times. The chain links TRBV2 to TRBJ2-7; 7 nucleotides match TRBD2. The CDR3 is made up of 13 amino acids. CDR1 is SNHLY, CDR2 FYNNEI, per germline. The ends lost 7 bases at V and 3 bases at J; junction bases unmatched: 6. This CDR3 is CASNLWTSYEQYF. CDR3 DNA sequence: TGTGCCAGCAATCTTTGGACTAGCTACGAGCAGTACTTC.

The chain has TRBV7-9 and TRBJ1-3; no clear D gene. This CDR3 comprises 17 residues. Trimming removed 2 bases at V and 0 bases at J, with 14 bases between. CDR1 SEHNR and CDR2 FQNEAQ come from the germline V gene (reference sequence). In DNA form, the CDR3 reads TGTGCCAGCAGCTTAATCGGCCGATCTAGCTCTGGAAACACCATATATTTT. It yields the protein CASSLIGRSSSGNTIYF.

The chain recombines TRBV5-6 with TRBJ2-5; a possible D gene is TRBD2 (6 bases). V was trimmed by 3 bases and J by 9 bases, leaving 9 bases between them. The CDR3 has 11 amino acids. Germline V lookup: CDR1 SGHDT, CDR2 YYEEEE. CDR3 bases: TGTGCCAGCAGCTGGGGGGAGGCCCAGTACTTC. Its translation: CASSWGEAQYF.

This clonotype has ten or more counts. The chain couples TRBV6-1 to TRBJ2-2; D gene uncertain. Germline values: CDR1 MNHNS, CDR2 SASEGT. The CDR3 consists of 14 residues. Trimming took 4 bases from V and 6 from J, leaving 12 bases between them. The CDR3 region has the DNA TGTGCCAGCAGTGGTATTAATAAACCCGGGGAGCTGTTTTTT. It translates to CASSGINKPGELFF.

This clonotype was detected many times. The V and J genes are TRBV6-2 or TRBV6-3 and TRBJ1-4, with a possible D match to TRBD1 (6 bases). The CDR3 has 15 residues. The germline CDR1 and CDR2 sequences are MNHEY and SVGEGT. Trimming stripped 0 bases from V and 7 bases from J, with 12 bases between. This CDR3 reads CASSYSSGASEKLFF. The DNA of the CDR3 is TGTGCCAGCAGTTACTCTTCAGGGGCGAGTGAAAAACTGTTTTTT.

The V call is TRBV5-1, the J call TRBJ1-1; D remains ambiguous. This CDR3 contains 15 residues. CDR1 SGHRS and CDR2 YFSETQ come from the germline V gene. Between the trimmed V and J ends, which lost 1 base and 0 bases, there was a span of 10 bases. CDR3: CASSLIPGVNTEAFF. In DNA form, the CDR3 reads TGCGCCAGCAGCTTGATCCCCGGGGTGAACACTGAAGCTTTCTTT.

In regard to this clonotype: The junction differs from germline at one of its ends, possibly a read error. The rearrangement links TRBV13 to TRBJ2-7; TRBD2 matches 14 bases. CDR3 length: 15 amino acids. The V gene's germline CDR1 is PRHDT and CDR2 FYEKMQ (reference sequence). CDR3 sequence: CASSSRWTSGRSLVF. CDR3 sequence (DNA): TGTGCCAGCAGCTCCCGGTGGACTAGCGGGAGGTCCCTTGTGTTC. The whole variable domain, filled in from reference TRBV13 and TRBJ2-7, reads AAGVIQSPRHLIKEKRETATLKCYPIPRHDTVYWYQQGPGQDPQFLISFYEKMQSDKGSIPDRFSAQQFSDYHSELNMSSLELGDSALYFCASSSRWTSGRSLVFGPGTRLTVT.

This chain uses TRBV19 with TRBJ2-2; 14 bases match TRBD2. After removal of 6 bases from V and 5 bases from J, the junction contained 5 bases not matched to a gene. Germline loops: CDR1 LNHDA, CDR2 SQIVND (reference sequence). The CDR3 totals 16 residues. CDR3 sequence (DNA): TGTGCCAGTAGCGCGGGACTAGCGGGAGAGACCGGGGAGCTGTTTTTT. Translating gives CASSAGLAGETGELFF. Looking up the rest from reference TRBV19 and TRBJ2-2 gives the full variable domain: DGGITQSPKYLFRKEGQNVTLSCEQNLNHDAMYWYRQDPGQGLRLIYYSQIVNDFQKGDIAEGYSVSREKKESFPLTVTSAQKNPTAFYLCASSAGLAGETGELFFGEGSRLTVL.

The gene calls are TRBV29-1 and TRBJ2-7, with 9 bases lining up with TRBD1. The CDR3 contains 14 residues. The V gene's germline CDR1 is SQVTM and CDR2 ANQGSEA. V shed 6 bases, J shed 8 bases, and the junction held 14 bases outside the gene matches. The DNA of the CDR3 is TGCAGCGTATCCCAACAGGGGGCGAAAATGCAGCAGTACTTC. Its protein is CSVSQQGAKMQQYF.

Worth noting for this clonotype: The junction shows a germline mismatch at one end, possibly a read error. The chain carries TRBV20-1 and TRBJ2-7; D not certain. Per the germline V gene, CDR1 is DFQATT and CDR2 is SNEGSKA (reference sequence). CDR3 length equals 15 residues. Written as DNA, the CDR3 is TGCAGTGCTCTGATCCAGGTCCCCTTGAACTACGTGCAGTACTTC. Its translation: CSALIQVPLNYVQYF.

This sequence joins TRBV3-1 and TRBJ2-4, with TRBD2 identical over 8 bases. The J call could be wrong; TRBJ2-3 is a better fit for the DNA end. CDR1 LGHDT and CDR2 YNNKEL come from the germline V gene (reference sequence). There are 13 residues in the CDR3. The CDR3 here is CASSPTSDDTQYF. Written as DNA, the CDR3 is TGTGCCAGCAGCCCGACTAGCGACGATACGCAGTATTTT.

For this clonotype: A much larger clone lies one base from this, so it may be a read error. Lacking the conserved final phenylalanine or tryptophan, this CDR3 likely reflects a read error. The chain couples TRBV5-1 to TRBJ2-7; D gene uncertain. Germline V gene sequence: CDR1 SGHRS, CDR2 YFSETQ. CDR3 length equals 13 residues. CDR3 sequence: CASSPADVYEQYL. The CDR3 nucleotides are TGTGCCAGCAGCCCCGCCGACGTCTACGAGCAGTACCTC.

This clonotype was seen ten or more times. This chain connects TRBV7-9 to TRBJ2-7, with 7 bases matching TRBD1. The CDR3 runs 15 residues. Trimming at V came to 3 bases and at J to 5 bases, leaving 10 bases not matched to a gene. Germline V gives CDR1 SEHNR, CDR2 FQNEAQ (reference sequence). The CDR3 DNA is TGTGCCAGCAGCTTTGCCCGGACAGGTCAAAACGAGCAGTACTTC. Translating gives CASSFARTGQNEQYF.

This clonotype was seen only a few times. The V call is TRBV7-9, the J call TRBJ1-4; D is uncertain. The CDR3 has 14 amino acids. The germline V gene encodes CDR1 SEHNR and CDR2 FQNEAQ (reference sequence). Trimming removed 3 bases at V and 5 bases at J, with 10 bases between. The CDR3 sequence is CASSFHRENEKLFF. The CDR3 DNA reads TGTGCCAGCAGCTTCCACAGAGAAAATGAAAAACTGTTTTTT.

CDR3: CASSQGSGYSYEQYF. The CDR3 nucleotides are TGCGCCAGCAGCCAAGGTTCAGGGTACTCCTACGAGCAGTACTTC. The chain joins TRBV4-1 to TRBJ2-7, with D possibly being TRBD1 (5 bases). The CDR3 is made up of 15 amino acids. CDR1 and CDR2 from the germline V gene are MGHRA and YSYEKL. The V and J ends lost 1 base and 0 bases respectively, with 10 bases between them.

This clonotype was seen repeatedly, ten times or more. The CDR3 here is CASSLQDTMNTEAFF. DNA for the CDR3: TGTGCCAGCAGTCTTCAAGACACCATGAACACTGAAGCTTTCTTT. The J gene is TRBJ1-1, the V gene TRBV12-3 or TRBV12-4; D uncertain. V lost 5 bases and J 0 bases, leaving 13 bases between the germline ends. CDR3 size: 15 residues.

This clonotype was seen more than once but under ten times. This may be a read error, as it is one base from a much larger clone. The chain combines TRBV6-1 with TRBJ2-7; 10 nucleotides align to TRBD2. CDR3 length: 14 residues. The V and J ends lost 6 bases and 5 bases, in that order; junction bases with no gene match: 7. The V gene's germline CDR1 is MNHNS and CDR2 SASEGT. The CDR3 DNA follows: TGTGCCAGCAGCCCCGGACTAGCGGCCCACGAGCAGTACTTC. Translated: CASSPGLAAHEQYF.

The chain couples TRBV6-2 or TRBV6-3 to TRBJ2-2, with 7 bases fitting TRBD2. Trimming took 5 bases from V and 4 from J; bases not matched to a gene: 7. This CDR3 is 15 amino acids long. The germline V gene has CDR1 MNHEY and CDR2 SVGEGT. The CDR3 region has the DNA TGTGCCAGCAGTAGCCGGGACTATGCCACCGGGGAGCTGTTTTTT. Encoded protein: CASSSRDYATGELFF.

This chain links TRBV9 with TRBJ1-5; D perhaps matches TRBD1 (6 bases). This CDR3 has 15 residues. The V gene's germline CDR1 is SGDLS and CDR2 YYNGEE. Deletions cut 0 bases from V and 1 base from J, with 8 bases between. CDR3 amino acids: CASSVGTESNQPQHF. The DNA for the CDR3 is TGTGCCAGCAGCGTAGGGACAGAGAGCAATCAGCCCCAGCATTTT.

This clonotype has just a few counts. The chain recombines TRBV7-9 with TRBJ2-7; 7 bases are shared with TRBD1. Germline loops: CDR1 SEHNR, CDR2 FQNEAQ (reference sequence). The CDR3 has 14 residues. The junction had 5 bases not matched to a gene; V was cut back by 4 bases and J by 2 bases. The CDR3 nucleotides read TGTGCCAGCAGCTCCCGGGACAGTCCCTACGAGCAGTACTTC. Its protein product is CASSSRDSPYEQYF. The full variable domain, in which reference TRBV7-9 and TRBJ2-7 provide the parts outside the CDR3, is DTGVSQNPRHKITKRGQNVTFRCDPISEHNRLYWYRQTLGQGPEFLTYFQNEAQLEKSRLLSDRFSAERPKGSFSTLEIQRTEQGDSAMYLCASSSRDSPYEQYFGPGTRLTVT.

The chain employs TRBV20-1 and TRBJ2-3, with TRBD2 identical over 8 bases. CDR1 and CDR2 (germline): DFQATT, SNEGSKA (reference sequence). The CDR3 consists of 14 residues. The trim removed 2 bases at V and 6 bases at J, leaving 7 bases unmatched. CDR3 nucleotide sequence: TGCAGTGCTAGACGGACTAGCACCCCCGATACGCAGTATTTT. It is translated as CSARRTSTPDTQYF.

V and J are TRBV4-1 and TRBJ1-3; D is unresolved. Germline CDR1 is MGHRA and CDR2 is YSYEKL. This CDR3 region has 18 residues. V was shortened by 1 base and J by 0 bases, with 16 bases between the two germline ends. CDR3 sequence: CASSQGLAAFHSGNTIYF. CDR3 in DNA: TGCGCCAGCAGCCAAGGTCTAGCCGCTTTCCACTCTGGAAACACCATATATTTT.

This clonotype showed up just a few times. This chain links TRBV19 with TRBJ1-1; weak D call: TRBD1 (5 bases). CDR1 and CDR2 (germline): LNHDA, SQIVND (reference sequence). The CDR3 contains 15 residues. The ends were cut back, 5 bases at V and 5 bases at J, with 18 bases in the middle. The CDR3 DNA reads TGTGCCAGTAGTCCCACCAACAGGAAGGCTACTGAAGCTTTCTTT. Amino acids: CASSPTNRKATEAFF.

This clonotype showed up just a few times. The rearrangement joins TRBV13 to TRBJ1-2; D might be TRBD1 (6 bases). This CDR3 comprises 15 residues. Germline V gene sequence: CDR1 PRHDT, CDR2 FYEKMQ (reference sequence). V lost 3 bases and J lost 10, with 21 bases in between. The CDR3 loop reads CASSLDTGQNHFYTF. DNA of the CDR3: TGTGCCAGCAGCTTGGATACCGGACAGAACCACTTCTACACCTTC.